The sequence of this T cell receptor (beta chain) was determined in a study of blood T cell repertoires in COVID-19 (dated by TCRdb to 2018 to 2021). Study-wide context: Samples covering the acute and convalescent phases of COVID-19 were provided by collaborators in the United States, Italy and Spain. The repertoires were released in a freely available public database intended as a resource for research on the immune response to SARS-CoV-2. The samples were drawn from the first 160 participants of the ongoing ImmuneRACE study and from 1,254 subjects provided by 6 global collaborators. Where available, HLA class I and class II types were taken from metadata supplied by the sample provider and were not determined by assay-based typing. Nearly every sample came with metadata listing a de-identified subject ID, COVID-19 status, age in years and sex. The prospective study material was composed of cDNA or gDNA derived from T cells, B-cell-depleted T cells, or PBMCs. The dataset comprised deeply sampled blood TCRbeta repertoires from subjects exposed to, actively infected with, or recovered from COVID-19. Summary of the overall study and its limitations: How much clinical and demographic metadata was included differed by source and by participant, and the metadata was provided uncurated.

Comment on this clone: Its antigen remains undetermined. The sample holds no much larger clone one base away, and base qualities are not on file.

TCRbeta CDR3 regions were amplified from genomic DNA by means of the immunoSEQ Assay, a bias-controlled multiplex PCR. On the authors' methods: Nucleated cell counts per sample were estimated from amplification of reference gene primers within the assay. To quantify the absolute abundance of each unique TCRbeta CDR3 rearrangement, sequence reads were collapsed and filtered. For each sample, productive Simpson clonality was calculated by taking the square root of Simpson's diversity index across productive rearrangements. Not all clones reach the TCRdb copy of this immuneACCESS table, which keeps in-frame sequences only. Checked studies attribute under half of the gap to unresolved V genes and leave the rest unexplained. Clone size and V and J calls were adopted from that table, with D and trimming inferred from the DNA. This sample gives about 220,000 clones in total; 80% to 90% of them show up just once. The ten largest account for around 3.8% of the sample.

Participants in the prospective study were enrolled through a virtual design, were aged roughly 18 to 100 years, and lived in fewer than 30 United States geographic areas. In the prospective study, cohorts were assigned on the basis of participant-reported clinical history obtained from a screening survey and a study questionnaire. In the prospective study, mobile phlebotomists collected whole blood, serum and a nasopharyngeal or oropharyngeal swab from each participant. Participants in the prospective study had the option to provide additional blood draws and questionnaires over a roughly 2-month period. Blood samples from the prospective study were shipped frozen or at room temperature prior to DNA extraction. V gives up 5 bases and J gives up 0 bases, and the segment between their germline ends measures 19 bases. Including the terminal cysteine and phenylalanine, the CDR3 comprises 17 residues. Of the read, only the CDR3 DNA is kept; its 51 bases are in frame from base 1. CDR1 and CDR2 are drawn from the germline V gene (reference sequence): SEHNR, FQNEAQ.

Sequencing was carried out using PBMCs or T cells enriched from blood (not recorded which). The chain is assembled from TRBV7-9 and TRBJ1-1; TRBD1 is perhaps the D gene, given 6 matching bases. The clonotype was recovered from a woman aged 40 to 50 with acute COVID-19. The sequenced DNA is TGTGCCAGCAGCACCACGGGGACACGATACATGAACACTGAAGCTTTCTTT. It codes for CASSTTGTRYMNTEAFF.